A selection of T cell receptor beta chains follows, all from one sample in a study of early T cells in non-severe SARS-CoV-2 infection. TCRdb itself ran the 5' RACE reads through MiXCR, one entry per CDR3 protein. This sample has about 50,000 distinct CDR3 sequences, with 6% to 8% found just once. The sequences come from whole blood, collected at baseline. Receptors were obtained from an adult who was a healthcare worker with PCR-confirmed SARS-CoV-2 infection or an uninfected control (not recorded which). The CDR3 runs from the conserved cysteine through the conserved F or W. A D gene is named only where the DNA matches it firmly. Expanded clones get a size class; other rows say once, few or many, or leave the size out.

TGTGCCAGCAGCCCCGTGGGGGATTGGAACACCGGGGAGCTGTTTTTT | CASSPVGDWNTGELFF | TRBJ2-2 | TRBV27 | . | .
TGTGCCAGCAGCCAAGATGGCCGCACCGGGGAGCTGTTTTTT | CASSQDGRTGELFF | TRBJ2-2 | TRBV4-2 | . | .
TGTGCCAGCAGCCCCAGCGGGACCTACAATGAGCAGTTCTTC | CASSPSGTYNEQFF | TRBJ2-1 | TRBV13 | few | TRBD2
TGTGCCAGCAGCACGGGACTAGCGCCTCAAGAGACCCAGTACTTC | CASSTGLAPQETQYF | TRBJ2-5 | TRBV5-4 | . | TRBD2
TGCAGTGCTAGTCTCGGGGGCGGGAGCTACGAGCAGTACTTC | CSASLGGGSYEQYF | TRBJ2-7 | TRBV20-1 | few | .
TGTGCCAGCAGCGTAGGTGTGGGGGCCTACGAGCAGTACTTC | CASSVGVGAYEQYF | TRBJ2-7 | TRBV9 | many | .
TGCGCCAGCAGCCACCCTACCGGGGCGGGAGGGCCGGTCAATGAGCAGTTCTTC | CASSHPTGAGGPVNEQFF | TRBJ2-1 | TRBV4-1 | many | TRBD2
TGTGCCAGCAGTTTCGGGATAACCTACGAGCAGTACTTC | CASSFGITYEQYF | TRBJ2-7 | TRBV12-3/TRBV12-4 | many | .
TGTGCCAGCAGAAACTGGTGGCGTCAGGGGGAGGGTAATGAAAAACTGTTTTTT | CASRNWWRQGEGNEKLFF | TRBJ1-4 | TRBV6-5 | many | TRBD1
TGTGCCAGCAGCAAAGGGGGCGGAAACATTCAGTACTTC | CASSKGGGNIQYF | TRBJ2-4 | TRBV21-1 | many | .
TGTGCCATCAGTCCGTCGGGGGCATACAATGAGCAGTTCTTC | CAISPSGAYNEQFF | TRBJ2-1 | TRBV10-3 | few | .
TGTGCCAGCAGCTTAAGCCTGAACACTGAAGTTTTCTTT | CASSLSLNTEVFF | TRBJ1-1 | TRBV7-3 | many | .
TGCAGCGTAGGGGGACAGATAGGATCCTACGAGCAGTACTTC | CSVGGQIGSYEQYF | TRBJ2-7 | TRBV29-1 | . | TRBD1
TGTGCCAGCAGCTTAGTTCAGGGACCGTCCGAGCAGTACTTC | CASSLVQGPSEQYF | TRBJ2-7 | TRBV7-6 | few | .
TGTGCCAGCAGTTCTACCCGAGTCCGCCCGGGACAGGGGGCTCCTCGAGGTTACGAGCAGTACTTC | CASSSTRVRPGQGAPRGYEQYF | TRBJ2-7 | TRBV28 | many | TRBD1
TGTGCCAGCAGTTTTTCCGACAGGGGAGGCTACACCTTC | CASSFSDRGGYTF | TRBJ1-2 | TRBV28 | many | TRBD1
TGTGCCAGCTCTCCGTCCGGGACTCCTAGGATTAATGAGCAGTTCTTC | CASSPSGTPRINEQFF | TRBJ2-1 | TRBV28 | . | .
TGCAGTGCTAGAGACCGGACTGGCTACAGTGAGCAGTTCTTC | CSARDRTGYSEQFF | TRBJ2-1 | TRBV20-1 | . | .
TGTGCCAGCAGCCACGACAGGGGGAAGCTCGGTGCTTTCTTT | CASSHDRGKLGAFF | TRBJ1-1 | TRBV14 | many | TRBD1
TGTGCCAGCAGCCCCGGACAGGTTTTAACAAACTATGGCTACACCTTC | CASSPGQVLTNYGYTF | TRBJ1-2 | TRBV5-4 | many | TRBD1
TGTGCCAGCAGTACCGGCTACTACGAGCAGTACTTC | CASSTGYYEQYF | TRBJ2-7 | TRBV12-3/TRBV12-4 | few | .
TGTGCCAGCAGCCAAAACAGGGGGCTGTCCTACGAGCAGTACTTC | CASSQNRGLSYEQYF | TRBJ2-7 | TRBV3-1 | many | TRBD1
TGCAGCGCCCGACAGACGAACACTGAAGCTTTCTTT | CSARQTNTEAFF | TRBJ1-1 | TRBV29-1 | few | .
TGTGCCACCAGCAGACATAGCGGGAGGGTATCAGATACGCAGTATTTT | CATSRHSGRVSDTQYF | TRBJ2-3 | TRBV15 | . | TRBD2
TGTGCCAGCAGCACCGGGACAGGGGGCGAAAAACTGTTTTTT | CASSTGTGGEKLFF | TRBJ1-4 | TRBV28 | many | TRBD1
TGCAGTGCTAGAGTGACAGGGGTTGAGCAGTACTTC | CSARVTGVEQYF | TRBJ2-7 | TRBV20-1 | many | TRBD1
TGTGCCAGCAGCTACGACCATACGGGGAATTCACCCCTCCACTTT | CASSYDHTGNSPLHF | TRBJ1-6 | TRBV7-8 | medium-sized | .
TGTGCCAGCAGGGGACAGGGGGGATCTGAAGCTTTCTTT | CASRGQGGSEAFF | TRBJ1-1 | TRBV25-1 | few | TRBD1
TGCAGTGCTAGCCCAGGTTGGGGCTCCTACAATGAGCAGTTCTTC | CSASPGWGSYNEQFF | TRBJ2-1 | TRBV20-1 | many | .
TGTGCCAGCAGCTTATCTAGCGGGATTGAATCCTACGAGCAGTACTTC | CASSLSSGIESYEQYF | TRBJ2-7 | TRBV9 | few | TRBD2
TGTGCCACCAGTGATTTGAGGACACTCAATGAGCAGTTCTTC | CATSDLRTLNEQFF | TRBJ2-1 | TRBV24-1 | many | .
TGTGCCAGCAGTTCTAATAGCAATCAGCCCCAGCATTTT | CASSSNSNQPQHF | TRBJ1-5 | TRBV12-3/TRBV12-4 | many | .
TGTGCCAGCAGCCCAGGGCCCGGGACTAGCGGCTATGAGCAGTTCTTC | CASSPGPGTSGYEQFF | TRBJ2-1 | TRBV7-8 | . | TRBD2
TGCGCCAGCAGCCAAGTGCAGGGGGCAGGTAAAACAGATACGCAGTATTTT | CASSQVQGAGKTDTQYF | TRBJ2-3 | TRBV4-3 | many | TRBD1
TGCGCCAGCAGCTTAGCGGCACCCTTCCGCGAGCAGTACTTC | CASSLAAPFREQYF | TRBJ2-7 | TRBV5-1 | many | .
TGTGCCAGCAGGACGTGGACAGATACGCAGTATTTT | CASRTWTDTQYF | TRBJ2-3 | TRBV27 | . | .
TGCGCCAGCAGTGACCGGGCATACGGGCAGTTCTTC | CASSDRAYGQFF | TRBJ2-1 | TRBV10-1 | . | .
TGTGCCTGGACCACAGGGCTGAACACTGAAGCTTTCTTT | CAWTTGLNTEAFF | TRBJ1-1 | TRBV30 | . | .
TGTGCCACCAGCGGAAGATGGGGCTACACCTTC | CATSGRWGYTF | TRBJ1-2 | TRBV15 | many | .